This T cell receptor (beta chain) emerged from a study of T-cell reconstitution after alpha-beta-depleted transplantation in children. Study-level results: Reportedly, alpha-beta T cells present about two months post-transplant originated from several hundred expanded clones of graft origin. Counts and diversity of T cells one year after transplant came mostly from newly produced T cells. At day 60, the high TCRbeta diversity found in some patients originated from recipient T cells and thymic progenitors that had survived.

The CDR3 spans 15 residues. V lost 0 bases and J lost 3; bases outside the gene matches: 4. In germline, CDR1 is SGDLS, CDR2 YYNGEE. It was with unique molecular identifiers that the TCRbeta library was prepared. In TCRdb, the PCR reads were re-called with MiXCR into one record per CDR3 protein. The data show hundreds of thousands of distinct CDR3 sequences, with roughly 15% seen just once and under 30% held by the top ten. Details on this clonotype: The antigen is undetermined.

Source: PBMCs, mostly from graft donor cells, taken 360 days after TCRalphabeta/CD19-depleted stem cell transplant. The chain employs TRBV9 and TRBJ1-2; 8 nucleotides agree with TRBD1. This TCR was sampled from a boy under two years old who had a stem cell transplant for Wiskott-Aldrich syndrome, so the T cells may come from the graft donor. CDR3 bases: TGTGCCAGCAGCGTAGGGGGACAGGAGCACTATGGCTACACCTTC. Translation gives CASSVGGQEHYGYTF. The whole variable domain, filled in from reference TRBV9 and TRBJ1-2, reads DSGVTQTPKHLITATGQRVTLRCSPRSGDLSVYWYQQSLDQGLQFLIQYYNGEERAKGNILERFSAQQFPDLHSELNLSSLELGDSALYFCASSVGGQEHYGYTFGSGTRLTVV.